Described below is a single T cell receptor (beta chain) sequence and its context. Antigen specificity is unknown. Between the trimmed V and J ends, which lost 2 bases and 0 bases, there was a span of 17 bases. CDR3 size: 18 residues. Per the germline V gene, CDR1 is LNHNV and CDR2 is YYDKDF (reference sequence). The data stem from a study of cytomegalovirus exposure and HLA in healthy donors. About the research overall: For the approximately 400 genotyped donors, more than 80% fell within the Caucasian-associated ancestry cluster. Study-wide results and limits: An observed cluster of highly shared sequence variants was recorded as a likely sequencing artifact.

Use of 60 Vbeta and 13 Jbeta primers characterized the PCR. Using immunoSEQ multiplex PCR, the repertoire was profiled, and TCRdb retains in-frame clones only, with some absent. The ten most abundant clones cover 6.5% of a sample with under 200,000 clones. Specimen: PBMCs. This receptor was obtained from a man under 40 in good health and CMV-seronegative. V is TRBV15 and J is TRBJ1-3; D perhaps matches TRBD1 (6 bases). CDR3 protein: CATSRTKTGLFSGNTIYF. The CDR3 DNA sequence: TGTGCCACCAGCAGAACAAAAACAGGGCTCTTCTCTGGAAACACCATATATTTT.